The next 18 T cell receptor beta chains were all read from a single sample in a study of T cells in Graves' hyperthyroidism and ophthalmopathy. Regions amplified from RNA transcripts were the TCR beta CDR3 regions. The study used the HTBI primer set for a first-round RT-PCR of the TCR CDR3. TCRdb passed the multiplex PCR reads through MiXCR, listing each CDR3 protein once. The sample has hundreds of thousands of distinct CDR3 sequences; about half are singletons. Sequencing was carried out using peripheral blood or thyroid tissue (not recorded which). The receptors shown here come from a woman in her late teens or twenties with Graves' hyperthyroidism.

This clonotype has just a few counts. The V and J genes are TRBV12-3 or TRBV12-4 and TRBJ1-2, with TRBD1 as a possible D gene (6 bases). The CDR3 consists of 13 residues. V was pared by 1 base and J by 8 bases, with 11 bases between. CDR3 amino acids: CASSLVGAGGYTF. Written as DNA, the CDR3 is TGTGCCAGCAGTTTAGTGGGGGCAGGAGGCTACACCTTC.

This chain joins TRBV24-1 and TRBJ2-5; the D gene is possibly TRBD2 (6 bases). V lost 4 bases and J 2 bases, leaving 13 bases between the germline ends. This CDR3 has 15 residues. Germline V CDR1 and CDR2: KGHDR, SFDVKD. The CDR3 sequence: CATSDVGGAQETQYF. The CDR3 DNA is TGTGCCACCAGTGACGTCGGAGGGGCTCAAGAGACCCAGTACTTC.

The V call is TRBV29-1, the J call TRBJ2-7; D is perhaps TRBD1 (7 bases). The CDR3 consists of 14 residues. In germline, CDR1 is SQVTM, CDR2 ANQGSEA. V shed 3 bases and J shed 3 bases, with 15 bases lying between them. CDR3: CSVDGAGGFYEQYF. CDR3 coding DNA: TGCAGCGTTGATGGGGCAGGGGGGTTCTACGAGCAGTACTTC.

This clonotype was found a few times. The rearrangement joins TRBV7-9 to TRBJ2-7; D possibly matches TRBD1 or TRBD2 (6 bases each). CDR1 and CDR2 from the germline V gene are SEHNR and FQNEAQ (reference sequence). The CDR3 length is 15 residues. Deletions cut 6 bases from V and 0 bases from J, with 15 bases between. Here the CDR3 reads CASSPGAGLSYEQYF. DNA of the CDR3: TGTGCCAGCAGTCCGGGGGCGGGACTCTCCTACGAGCAGTACTTC.

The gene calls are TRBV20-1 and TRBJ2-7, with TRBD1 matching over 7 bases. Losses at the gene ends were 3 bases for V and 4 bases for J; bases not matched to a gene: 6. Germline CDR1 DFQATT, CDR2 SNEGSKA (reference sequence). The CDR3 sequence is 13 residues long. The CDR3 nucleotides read TGCAGTGCTAGTTTGTACAGGGGATACGAGCAGTACTTC. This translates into CSASLYRGYEQYF.

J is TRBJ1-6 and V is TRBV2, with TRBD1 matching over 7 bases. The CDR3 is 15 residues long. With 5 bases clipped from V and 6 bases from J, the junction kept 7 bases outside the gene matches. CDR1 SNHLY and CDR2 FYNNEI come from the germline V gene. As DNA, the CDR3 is TGTGCCAGCAGTAATGCCGGGACAGCTAATTCACCCCTCCACTTT. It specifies CASSNAGTANSPLHF.

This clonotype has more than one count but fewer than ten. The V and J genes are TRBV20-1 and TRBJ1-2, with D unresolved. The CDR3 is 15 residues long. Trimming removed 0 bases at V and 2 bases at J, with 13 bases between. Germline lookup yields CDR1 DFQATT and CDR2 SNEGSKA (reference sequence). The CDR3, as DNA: TGCAGTGCTAGAGATTTCAGAAGGAGAAACTATGGCTACACCTTC. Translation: CSARDFRRRNYGYTF.

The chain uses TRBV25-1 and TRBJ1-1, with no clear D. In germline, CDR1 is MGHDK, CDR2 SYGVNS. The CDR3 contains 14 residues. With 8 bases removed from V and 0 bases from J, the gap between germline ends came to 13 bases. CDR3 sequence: CASSPPGLNTEAFF. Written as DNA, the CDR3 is TGTGCCAGCTCACCGCCTGGTCTGAACACTGAAGCTTTCTTT.

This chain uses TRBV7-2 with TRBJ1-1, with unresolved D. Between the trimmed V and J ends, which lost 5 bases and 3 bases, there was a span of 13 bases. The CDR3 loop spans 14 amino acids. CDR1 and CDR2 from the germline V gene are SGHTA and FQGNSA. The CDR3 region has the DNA TGTGCCAGCAGCCAAAACACTCGGGACACTGAAGCTTTCTTT. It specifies CASSQNTRDTEAFF.

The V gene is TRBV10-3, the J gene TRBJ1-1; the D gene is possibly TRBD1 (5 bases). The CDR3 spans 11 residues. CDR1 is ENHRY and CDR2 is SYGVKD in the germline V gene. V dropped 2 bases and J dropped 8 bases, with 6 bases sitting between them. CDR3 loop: CAISEGAEAFF. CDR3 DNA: TGTGCCATCAGTGAGGGGGCAGAAGCTTTCTTT.

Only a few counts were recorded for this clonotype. The CDR3 sequence: CASSEWDRGAEAFF. The DNA for the CDR3 is TGTGCCAGCAGTGAGTGGGACAGGGGAGCTGAAGCTTTCTTT. The gene calls are TRBV2 and TRBJ1-1; 10 bases fit TRBD1. Trimming at V came to 3 bases and at J to 6 bases, leaving 4 bases not matched to a gene. The CDR3 is 14 amino acids. Germline assignment: CDR1 SNHLY and CDR2 FYNNEI.

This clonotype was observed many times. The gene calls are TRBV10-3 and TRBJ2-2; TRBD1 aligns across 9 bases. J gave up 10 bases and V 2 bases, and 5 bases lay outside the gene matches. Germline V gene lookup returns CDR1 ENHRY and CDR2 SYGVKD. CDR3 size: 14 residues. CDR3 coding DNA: TGTGCCATCAGTGAGGCGGACAGGGGTGCGGAGCTGTTTTTT. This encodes CAISEADRGAELFF.

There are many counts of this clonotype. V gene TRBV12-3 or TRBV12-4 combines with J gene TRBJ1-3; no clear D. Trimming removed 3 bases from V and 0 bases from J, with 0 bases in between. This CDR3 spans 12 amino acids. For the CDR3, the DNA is TGTGCCAGCAGTTTCTCTGGAAACACCATATATTTT. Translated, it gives CASSFSGNTIYF.

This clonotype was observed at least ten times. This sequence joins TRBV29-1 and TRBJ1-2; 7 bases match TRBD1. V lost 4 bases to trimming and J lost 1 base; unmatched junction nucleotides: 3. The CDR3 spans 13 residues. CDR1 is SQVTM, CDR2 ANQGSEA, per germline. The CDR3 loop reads CSVGGQSNYGYTF. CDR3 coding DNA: TGCAGCGTTGGGGGACAGAGTAACTATGGCTACACCTTC.

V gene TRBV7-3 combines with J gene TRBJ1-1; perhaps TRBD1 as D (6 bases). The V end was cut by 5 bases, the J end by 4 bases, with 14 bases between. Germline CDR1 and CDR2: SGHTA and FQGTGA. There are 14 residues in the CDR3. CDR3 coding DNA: TGTGCCAGCAGCCACAGGGATATGGTCACTGAAGCTTTCTTT. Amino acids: CASSHRDMVTEAFF.

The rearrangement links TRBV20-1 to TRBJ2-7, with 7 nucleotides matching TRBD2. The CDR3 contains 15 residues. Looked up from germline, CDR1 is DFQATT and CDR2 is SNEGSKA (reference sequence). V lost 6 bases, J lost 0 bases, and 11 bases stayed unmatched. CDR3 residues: CSARWEGGSSYEQYF. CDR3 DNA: TGCAGTGCCCGTTGGGAGGGCGGGAGCTCCTACGAGCAGTACTTC.

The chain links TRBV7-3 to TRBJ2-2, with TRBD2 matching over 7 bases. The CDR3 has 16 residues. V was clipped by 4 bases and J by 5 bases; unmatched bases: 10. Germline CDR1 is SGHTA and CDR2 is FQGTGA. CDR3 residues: CASSWRREGRTGELFF. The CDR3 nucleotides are TGTGCCAGCAGCTGGAGGAGGGAGGGAAGGACCGGGGAGCTGTTTTTT.

CDR3 residues: CASSEEGGYTF. The DNA for the CDR3 is TGTGCCAGCAGTGAAGAGGGCGGCTACACCTTC. This chain uses TRBV2 with TRBJ1-2, with D unclear. CDR3 length: 11 residues. V lost 1 base, J lost 8 bases, and 5 bases lay in between. The V gene's germline CDR1 is SNHLY and CDR2 FYNNEI.